A single count supports the clone carrying this T cell receptor (beta chain). These data belong to a study of blood T cell repertoires in COVID-19. The CDR3 is made up of 13 amino acids. CDR1 SGHRS and CDR2 YFSETQ come from the germline V gene. V was cut by 4 bases and J by 0 bases, with 7 bases left in between. Assay: immunoSEQ multiplex PCR; the TCRdb copy retains only in-frame clones and omits some. The table shows a few hundred thousand clones, with about 89% occurring only once. The sequenced material came from peripheral blood. This sequence joins TRBV5-1 and TRBJ1-1; no definite D call. The receptor was isolated from a man younger than 30 who had recovered from COVID-19. Written as DNA, the CDR3 is TGCGCCAGCAGCATGATAGTGAACACTGAAGCTTTCTTT. This translates into CASSMIVNTEAFF.